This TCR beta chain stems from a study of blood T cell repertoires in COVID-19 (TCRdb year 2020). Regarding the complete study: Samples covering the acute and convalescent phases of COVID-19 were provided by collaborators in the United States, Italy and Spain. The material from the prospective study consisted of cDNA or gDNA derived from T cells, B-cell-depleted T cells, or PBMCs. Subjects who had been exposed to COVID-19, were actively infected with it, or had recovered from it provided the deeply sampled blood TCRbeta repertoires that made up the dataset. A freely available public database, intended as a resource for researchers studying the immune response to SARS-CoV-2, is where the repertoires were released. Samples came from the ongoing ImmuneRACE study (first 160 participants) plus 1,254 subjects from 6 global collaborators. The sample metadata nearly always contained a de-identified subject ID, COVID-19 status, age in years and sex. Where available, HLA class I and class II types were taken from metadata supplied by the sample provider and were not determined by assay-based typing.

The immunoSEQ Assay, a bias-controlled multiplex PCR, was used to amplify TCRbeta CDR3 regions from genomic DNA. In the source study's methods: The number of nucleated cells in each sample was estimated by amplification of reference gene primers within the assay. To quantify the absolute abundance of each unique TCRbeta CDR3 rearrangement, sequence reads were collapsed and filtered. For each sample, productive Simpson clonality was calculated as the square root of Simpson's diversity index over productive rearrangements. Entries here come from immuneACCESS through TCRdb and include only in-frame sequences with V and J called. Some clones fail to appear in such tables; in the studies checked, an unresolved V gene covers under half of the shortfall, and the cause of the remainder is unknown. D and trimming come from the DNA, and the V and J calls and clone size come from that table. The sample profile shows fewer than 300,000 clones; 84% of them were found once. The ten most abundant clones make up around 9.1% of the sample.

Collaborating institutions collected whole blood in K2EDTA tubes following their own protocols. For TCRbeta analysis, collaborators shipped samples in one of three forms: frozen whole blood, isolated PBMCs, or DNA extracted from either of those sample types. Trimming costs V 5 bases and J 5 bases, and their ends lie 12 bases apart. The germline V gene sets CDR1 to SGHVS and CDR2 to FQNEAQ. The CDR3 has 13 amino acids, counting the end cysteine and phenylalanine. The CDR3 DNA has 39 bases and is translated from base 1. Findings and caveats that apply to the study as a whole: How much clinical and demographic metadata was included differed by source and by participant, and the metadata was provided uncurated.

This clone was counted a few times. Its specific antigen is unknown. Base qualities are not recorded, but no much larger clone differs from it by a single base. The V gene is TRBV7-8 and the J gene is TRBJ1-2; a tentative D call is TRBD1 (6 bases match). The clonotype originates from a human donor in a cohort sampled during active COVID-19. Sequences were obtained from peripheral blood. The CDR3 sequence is CASSINRVYGYTF. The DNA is TGTGCCAGCAGCATAAACAGGGTTTATGGCTACACCTTC.